This T cell receptor (beta chain) was profiled in a study of T cells expressing NK-cell markers. Study context: Seropositivity for HCMV was found in most of the eight sequenced donors, with one seronegative. Study results and caveats: The study left the HCMV specificity of expanded NKG2C+ T cell clones unresolved.

Points on this clonotype: Its antigen is not known.

Germline assignment: CDR1 MDHEN and CDR2 SYDVKM. This CDR3 is built from 12 residues. With the 5' RACE reads reprocessed, TCRdb shows one record per CDR3 protein and no DNA. The sample totals 200,000 to 300,000 distinct CDR3 sequences; its top ten clones hold about 0.4%. The V gene is TRBV28, the J gene TRBJ2-7. Input material: blood T cells: a sorted CD56 or NKG2C T cell subset, CD4+ or CD8+ T cells, or bulk PBMC T cells (not recorded which). The receptor was isolated from a man aged 18 to 35 in good health. The CDR3 spells CASGRFEYEQYF.